This TCR beta chain was sequenced in a study of T cells in Graves' hyperthyroidism and ophthalmopathy. The ends lost 2 bases at V and 9 bases at J; junction bases unmatched: 4. This CDR3 has 14 residues. RNA transcripts yielded amplified TCR beta CDR3 regions. Initially, a first-round RT-PCR of the TCR CDR3 employed the HTBI primer set. TCRdb re-called the multiplex PCR reads through MiXCR, storing one row per CDR3 protein. The table lists 660,000 or so distinct CDR3 sequences, just under 45% of them singletons. This clonotype was recorded at least ten times. Sequenced: peripheral blood or thyroid tissue (not recorded which). V usage is TRBV12-3 or TRBV12-4 and J usage is TRBJ1-6; 7 nucleotides align to TRBD1. The source is an adult man with Graves' disease, either hyperthyroidism or ophthalmopathy (not recorded which). The CDR3: CASSLLGQTSPLHF. CDR3 nucleotide sequence: TGTGCCAGCAGTTTATTGGGACAGACTTCACCCCTCCACTTT.